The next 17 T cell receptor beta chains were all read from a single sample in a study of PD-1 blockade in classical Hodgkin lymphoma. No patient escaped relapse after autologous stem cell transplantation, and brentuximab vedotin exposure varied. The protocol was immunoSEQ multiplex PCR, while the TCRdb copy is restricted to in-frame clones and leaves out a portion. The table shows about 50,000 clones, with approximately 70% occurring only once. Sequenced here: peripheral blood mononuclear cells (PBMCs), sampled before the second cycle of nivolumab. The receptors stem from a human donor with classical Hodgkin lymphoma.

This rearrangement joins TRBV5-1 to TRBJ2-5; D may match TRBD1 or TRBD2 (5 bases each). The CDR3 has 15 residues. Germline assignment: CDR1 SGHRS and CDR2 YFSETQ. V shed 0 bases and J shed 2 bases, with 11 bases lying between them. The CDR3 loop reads CASSLAGREQETQYF. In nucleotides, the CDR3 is TGCGCCAGCAGCTTGGCCGGCAGGGAGCAAGAGACCCAGTACTTC.

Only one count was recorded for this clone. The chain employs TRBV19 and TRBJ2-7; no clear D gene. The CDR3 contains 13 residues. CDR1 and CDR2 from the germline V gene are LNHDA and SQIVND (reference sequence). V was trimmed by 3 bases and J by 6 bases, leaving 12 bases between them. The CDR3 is CASSIALGSEQYF. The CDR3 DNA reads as TGTGCCAGTAGTATCGCGCTAGGATCCGAGCAGTACTTC.

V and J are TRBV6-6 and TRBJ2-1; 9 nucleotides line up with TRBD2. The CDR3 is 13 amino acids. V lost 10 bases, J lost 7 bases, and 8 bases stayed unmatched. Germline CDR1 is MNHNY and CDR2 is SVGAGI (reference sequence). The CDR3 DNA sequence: TGTGCCATGCGGGAGGGCGGGACGAATGAGCAGTTCTTC. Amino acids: CAMREGGTNEQFF.

As DNA, the CDR3 is TGTGCCAGCAACGGACAGGGAACCTACAATGAGCAGTTCTTC. Protein sequence: CASNGQGTYNEQFF. The V gene is TRBV2, the J gene TRBJ2-1; 8 nucleotides agree with TRBD1. Germline trimming cut 7 bases from V and 2 bases from J; bases unmatched to any gene: 4. CDR1 is SNHLY, CDR2 FYNNEI, per germline. The CDR3 contains 14 residues.

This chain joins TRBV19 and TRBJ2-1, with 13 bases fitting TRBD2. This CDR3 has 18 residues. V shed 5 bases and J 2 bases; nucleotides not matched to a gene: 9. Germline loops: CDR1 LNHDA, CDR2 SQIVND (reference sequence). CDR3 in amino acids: CASSVRGLAGEAYNEQFF. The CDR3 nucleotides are TGTGCCAGTAGTGTCCGCGGACTAGCGGGAGAAGCCTACAATGAGCAGTTCTTC. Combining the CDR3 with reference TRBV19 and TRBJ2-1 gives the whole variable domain DGGITQSPKYLFRKEGQNVTLSCEQNLNHDAMYWYRQDPGQGLRLIYYSQIVNDFQKGDIAEGYSVSREKKESFPLTVTSAQKNPTAFYLCASSVRGLAGEAYNEQFFGPGTRLTVL.

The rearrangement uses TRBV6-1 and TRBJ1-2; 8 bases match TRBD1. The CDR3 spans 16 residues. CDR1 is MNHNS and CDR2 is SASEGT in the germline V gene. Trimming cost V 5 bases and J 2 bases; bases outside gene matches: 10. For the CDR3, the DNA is TGTGCCAGCAGTCAAGACAGGGGTCTTGGAAACTATGGCTACACCTTC. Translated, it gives CASSQDRGLGNYGYTF.

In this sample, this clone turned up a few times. The CDR3 DNA reads TGCGCCAGCAGCTTGCGTTCTCCGGGACAGGGCGAATACGAGCAGTACTTC. This translates into CASSLRSPGQGEYEQYF. This rearrangement joins TRBV5-1 to TRBJ2-7, with 9 bases aligning to TRBD1. V dropped 1 base and J dropped 4; count of bases not matched to a gene: 12. The CDR3 extends over 17 amino acids. From germline, CDR1 is SGHRS and CDR2 YFSETQ. Supplemented by reference TRBV5-1 and TRBJ2-7, the full variable domain reads KAGVTQTPRYLIKTRGQQVTLSCSPISGHRSVSWYQQTPGQGLQFLFEYFSETQRNKGNFPGRFSGRQFSNSRSEMNVSTLELGDSALYLCASSLRSPGQGEYEQYFGPGTRLTVT.

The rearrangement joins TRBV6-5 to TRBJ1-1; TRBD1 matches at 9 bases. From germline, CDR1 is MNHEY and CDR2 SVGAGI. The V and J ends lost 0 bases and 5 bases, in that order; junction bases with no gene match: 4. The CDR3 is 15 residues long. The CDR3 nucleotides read TGTGCCAGCAGTTACTCGACAGGGGGGGGGACTGAAGCTTTCTTT. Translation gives CASSYSTGGGTEAFF.

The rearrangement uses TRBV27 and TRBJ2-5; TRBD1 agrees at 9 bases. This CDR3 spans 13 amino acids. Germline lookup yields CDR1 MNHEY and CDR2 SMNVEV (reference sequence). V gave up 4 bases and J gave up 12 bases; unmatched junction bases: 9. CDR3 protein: CASSSLRQGGEYF. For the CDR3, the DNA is TGTGCCAGCAGTTCCCTTCGACAGGGGGGGGAGTACTTC.

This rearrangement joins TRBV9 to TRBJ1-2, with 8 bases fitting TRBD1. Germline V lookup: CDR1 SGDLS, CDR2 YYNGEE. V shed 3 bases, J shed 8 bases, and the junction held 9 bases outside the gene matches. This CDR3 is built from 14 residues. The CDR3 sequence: CASSAPSPGGGYTF. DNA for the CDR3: TGTGCCAGCAGCGCCCCATCCCCAGGGGGCGGCTACACCTTC.

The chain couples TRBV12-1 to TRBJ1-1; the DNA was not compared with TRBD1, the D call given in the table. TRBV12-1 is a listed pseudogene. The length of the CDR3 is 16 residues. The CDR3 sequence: CASSFKSRQGWAEAFF. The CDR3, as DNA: TGTGCCAGCAGCTTTAAGAGTCGTCAGGGGTGGGCTGAAGCTTTCTTT.

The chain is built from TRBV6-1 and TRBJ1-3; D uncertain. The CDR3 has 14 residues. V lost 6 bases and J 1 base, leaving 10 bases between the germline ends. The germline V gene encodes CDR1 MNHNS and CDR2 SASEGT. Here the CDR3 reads CASRVTSSGNTIYF. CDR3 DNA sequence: TGTGCCAGCAGAGTTACCTCATCTGGAAACACCATATATTTT.

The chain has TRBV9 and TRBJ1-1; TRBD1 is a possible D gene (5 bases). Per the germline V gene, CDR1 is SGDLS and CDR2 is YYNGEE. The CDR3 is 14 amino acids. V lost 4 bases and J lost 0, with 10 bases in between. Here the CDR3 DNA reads TGTGCCAGCAGCCTCCGACAGCTGAACACTGAAGCTTTCTTT. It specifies CASSLRQLNTEAFF. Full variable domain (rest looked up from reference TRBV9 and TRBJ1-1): DSGVTQTPKHLITATGQRVTLRCSPRSGDLSVYWYQQSLDQGLQFLIQYYNGEERAKGNILERFSAQQFPDLHSELNLSSLELGDSALYFCASSLRQLNTEAFFGQGTRLTVV.

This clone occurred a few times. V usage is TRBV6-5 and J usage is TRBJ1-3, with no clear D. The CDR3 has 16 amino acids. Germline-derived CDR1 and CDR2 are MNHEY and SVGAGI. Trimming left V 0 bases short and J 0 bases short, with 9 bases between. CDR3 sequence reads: CASSYSKRSSGNTIYF. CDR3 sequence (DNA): TGTGCCAGCAGTTACTCGAAACGGAGCTCTGGAAACACCATATATTTT.

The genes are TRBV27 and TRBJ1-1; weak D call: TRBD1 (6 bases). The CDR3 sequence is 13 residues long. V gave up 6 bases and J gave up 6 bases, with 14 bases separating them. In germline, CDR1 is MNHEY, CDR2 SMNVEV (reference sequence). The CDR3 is CASRPRTVPEAFF. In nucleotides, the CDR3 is TGTGCCAGCAGACCTCGGACAGTCCCTGAAGCTTTCTTT.

The CDR3 DNA reads as TGCGCCAGCAGCGCCCGAGCGATTATGGATGAGGGCTACACCTTC. The encoded protein is CASSARAIMDEGYTF. V usage is TRBV5-1 and J usage is TRBJ1-2; no reliable D call. The germline V gene has CDR1 SGHRS and CDR2 YFSETQ. The CDR3 is made up of 15 amino acids. Trimming shortened V by 4 bases and J by 8 bases, and 21 bases separated the two germline ends.

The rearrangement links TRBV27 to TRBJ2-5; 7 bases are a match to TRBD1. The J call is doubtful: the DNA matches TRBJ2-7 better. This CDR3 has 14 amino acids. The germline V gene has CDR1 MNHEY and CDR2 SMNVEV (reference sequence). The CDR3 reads CASSLSLTGYEQYF. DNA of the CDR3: TGTGCCAGCAGTTTATCCCTGACAGGGTACGAGCAGTACTTC.